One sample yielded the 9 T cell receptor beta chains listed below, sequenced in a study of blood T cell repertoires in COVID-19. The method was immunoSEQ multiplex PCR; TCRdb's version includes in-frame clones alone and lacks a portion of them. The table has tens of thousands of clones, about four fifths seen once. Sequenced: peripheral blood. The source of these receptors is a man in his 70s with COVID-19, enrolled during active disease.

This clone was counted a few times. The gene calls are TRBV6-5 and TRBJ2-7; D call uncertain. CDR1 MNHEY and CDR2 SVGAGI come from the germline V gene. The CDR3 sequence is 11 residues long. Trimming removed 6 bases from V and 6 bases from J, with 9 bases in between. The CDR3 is CASRRHSEQYF. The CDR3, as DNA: TGTGCCAGCAGGAGACACAGCGAGCAGTACTTC.

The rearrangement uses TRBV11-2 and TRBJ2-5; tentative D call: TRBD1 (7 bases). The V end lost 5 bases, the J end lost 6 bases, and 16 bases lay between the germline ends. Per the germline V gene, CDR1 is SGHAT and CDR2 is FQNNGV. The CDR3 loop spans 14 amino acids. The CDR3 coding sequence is TGTGCCAGCAGCCAGGGGGGAGCTGAGAAGACCCAGTACTTC. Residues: CASSQGGAEKTQYF.

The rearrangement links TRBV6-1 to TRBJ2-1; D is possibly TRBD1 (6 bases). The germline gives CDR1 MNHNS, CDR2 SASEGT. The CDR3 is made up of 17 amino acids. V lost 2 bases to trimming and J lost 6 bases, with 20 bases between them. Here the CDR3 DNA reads TGTGCCAGCAGTGAAAGGACAGTCGCTCTTCTTGGCAATGAGCAGTTCTTC. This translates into CASSERTVALLGNEQFF.

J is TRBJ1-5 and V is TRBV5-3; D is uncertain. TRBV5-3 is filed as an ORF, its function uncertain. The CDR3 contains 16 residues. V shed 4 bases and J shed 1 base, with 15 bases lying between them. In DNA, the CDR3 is TGTGCCAGAAGCGTCAGACCCAGGTGGAGCAATCAGCCCCAGCATTTT. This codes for CARSVRPRWSNQPQHF.

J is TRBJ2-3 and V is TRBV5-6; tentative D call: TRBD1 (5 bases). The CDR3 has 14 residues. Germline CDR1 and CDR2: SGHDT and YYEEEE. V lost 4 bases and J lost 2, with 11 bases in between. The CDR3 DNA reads TGTGCCAGCAGCCCACAGGACAACACAGATACGCAGTATTTT. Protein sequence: CASSPQDNTDTQYF.

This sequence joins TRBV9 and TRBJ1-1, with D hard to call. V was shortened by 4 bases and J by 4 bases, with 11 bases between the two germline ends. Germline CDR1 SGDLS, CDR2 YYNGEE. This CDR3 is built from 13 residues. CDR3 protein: CASSTSHSTEAFF. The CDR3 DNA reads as TGTGCCAGCAGCACATCCCACAGCACTGAAGCTTTCTTT.

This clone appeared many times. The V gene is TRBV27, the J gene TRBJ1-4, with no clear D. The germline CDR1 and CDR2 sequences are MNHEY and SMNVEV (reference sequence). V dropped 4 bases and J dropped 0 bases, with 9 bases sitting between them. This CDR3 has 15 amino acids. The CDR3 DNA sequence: TGTGCCAGCAGTTCCCTGGGAGCAACTAATGAAAAACTGTTTTTT. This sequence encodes CASSSLGATNEKLFF.

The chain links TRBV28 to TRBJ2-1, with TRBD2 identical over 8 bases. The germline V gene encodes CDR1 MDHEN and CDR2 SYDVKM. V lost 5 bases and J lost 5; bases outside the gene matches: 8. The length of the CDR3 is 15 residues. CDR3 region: CASSSGGGDNNEQFF. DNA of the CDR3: TGTGCCAGCAGTAGCGGGGGAGGGGATAACAATGAGCAGTTCTTC.

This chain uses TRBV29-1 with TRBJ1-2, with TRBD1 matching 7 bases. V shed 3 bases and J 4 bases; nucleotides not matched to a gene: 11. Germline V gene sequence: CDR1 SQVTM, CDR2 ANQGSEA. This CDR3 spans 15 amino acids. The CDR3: CSVEFRDRIFYGYTF. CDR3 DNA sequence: TGCAGCGTTGAGTTTCGGGACAGAATTTTCTATGGCTACACCTTC.